The 29 T cell receptor beta chains below were found in one sample sequenced in a study of blood T cell repertoires in COVID-19. Repertoires were generated with immunoSEQ multiplex PCR, while TCRdb's copy carries only in-frame clones and drops some. The sample records some 200,000 clones, around 86% being singletons. The sequenced material came from peripheral blood. The receptor source for this set is a man in his 70s with acute or convalescent COVID-19.

The J gene is TRBJ1-2, the V gene TRBV5-1; 8 nucleotides match TRBD1. The CDR3 spans 18 residues. Germline lookup yields CDR1 SGHRS and CDR2 YFSETQ. Unmatched junction bases numbered 22, after V lost 7 bases and J lost 5 bases. The CDR3 loop is CASVAPAGRGRYSYGYTF. As DNA, the CDR3 is TGCGCCAGCGTCGCCCCGGCGGGCAGGGGGCGTTATTCTTATGGCTACACCTTC.

This sequence joins TRBV5-6 and TRBJ2-1, with TRBD2 matching 9 bases. Unmatched junction bases numbered 5, after V lost 3 bases and J lost 4 bases. Germline CDR1 is SGHDT and CDR2 is YYEEEE. This CDR3 is built from 15 residues. CDR3 residues: CASSSLAGSYNEQFF. In DNA form, the CDR3 reads TGTGCCAGCAGCTCCCTAGCGGGATCGTACAATGAGCAGTTCTTC.

This clone was seen just once. The chain couples TRBV12-3 or TRBV12-4 to TRBJ2-1; possible D gene TRBD1, 5 bases. Trimming took 10 bases from V and 6 from J, leaving 16 bases between them. The CDR3 length is 13 residues. The CDR3 protein is CATKRQHTNEQFF. The CDR3 bases are TGTGCCACCAAGAGACAGCATACCAATGAGCAGTTCTTC.

This chain connects TRBV28 to TRBJ1-1, with D unresolved. This CDR3 is 12 amino acids long. Between the trimmed V and J ends, which lost 0 bases and 8 bases, there was a span of 7 bases. Germline values: CDR1 MDHEN, CDR2 SYDVKM. The CDR3: CASSLWAVEAFF. Here the CDR3 DNA reads TGTGCCAGCAGTTTATGGGCCGTCGAAGCTTTCTTT.

The V call is TRBV6-1, the J call TRBJ1-4, with D tentatively TRBD1 (6 bases). The CDR3 contains 15 residues. The V end lost 3 bases, the J end lost 0 bases, and 8 bases lay between the germline ends. Germline V lookup: CDR1 MNHNS, CDR2 SASEGT. DNA of the CDR3: TGTGCCAGCAGTGATAGGGGGACAACTAATGAAAAACTGTTTTTT. It yields the protein CASSDRGTTNEKLFF.

The chain combines TRBV3-1 (or the pseudogene TRBV3-2) with TRBJ1-1; D is perhaps TRBD1 (6 bases). Germline V gene lookup returns CDR1 LGHDT and CDR2 YNNKEL (reference sequence). The ends were cut back, 4 bases at V and 5 bases at J, with 8 bases in the middle. The CDR3 consists of 12 residues. The CDR3, as DNA: TGTGCCAGCAGCCTACAGGGAACTGAAGCTTTCTTT. It encodes CASSLQGTEAFF.

This clone was seen a handful of times. V is TRBV3-1 (or the pseudogene TRBV3-2) and J is TRBJ1-2, with TRBD1 identical over 7 bases. V was clipped by 3 bases and J by 7 bases; unmatched bases: 5. The CDR3 is 13 residues long. CDR1 and CDR2 (germline): LGHDT, YNNKEL (reference sequence). CDR3 in amino acids: CASSQDRLGGYTF. The CDR3 nucleotides are TGTGCCAGCAGCCAGGACAGGCTTGGTGGCTACACCTTC.

The chain joins TRBV12-3 or TRBV12-4 to TRBJ1-2; D unclear. The CDR3 is 11 residues long. Trimming shortened V by 6 bases and J by 5 bases, and 7 bases separated the two germline ends. The CDR3 is CASSTRYGYTF. CDR3 bases: TGTGCCAGCAGCACCCGGTATGGCTACACCTTC.

This chain uses TRBV10-3 with TRBJ2-2; 12 bases align to TRBD2. The V gene's germline CDR1 is ENHRY and CDR2 SYGVKD. J was trimmed by 3 bases and V by 10 bases; bases with no gene match: 3. The CDR3 has 14 residues. CDR3 amino acids: CATRLAGDTGELFF. CDR3 coding DNA: TGTGCCACCCGACTAGCGGGAGACACCGGGGAGCTGTTTTTT.

The chain recombines TRBV7-3 with TRBJ2-3; 7 bases agree with TRBD2. V gave up 5 bases and J gave up 4 bases; unmatched junction bases: 6. Germline CDR1 reads SGHTA; CDR2 reads FQGTGA. There are 14 residues in the CDR3. As DNA, the CDR3 is TGTGCCAGCAGCCAAAGCGGGGACCCAGATACGCAGTATTTT. This gives the protein CASSQSGDPDTQYF. The complete variable domain, with remaining parts taken from reference TRBV7-3 and TRBJ2-3, reads GAGVSQTPSNKVTEKGKYVELRCDPISGHTALYWYRQSLGQGPEFLIYFQGTGAADDSGLPNDRFFAVRPEGSVSTLKIQRTERGDSAVYLCASSQSGDPDTQYFGPGTRLTVL.

The chain combines TRBV2 with TRBJ2-3; 11 nucleotides line up with TRBD2. Germline V gene data show CDR1 as SNHLY and CDR2 as FYNNEI. The CDR3 totals 14 residues. With 8 bases clipped from V and 2 bases from J, the junction kept 3 bases outside the gene matches. CDR3 loop: CASLAGGDTDTQYF. The CDR3 bases are TGTGCCAGCTTAGCGGGGGGGGACACAGATACGCAGTATTTT.

This clone was detected only once. The CDR3: CATLPLAGYSGANVLTF. The CDR3 DNA follows: TGTGCCACCTTACCCCTAGCGGGATACTCTGGGGCCAACGTCCTGACTTTC. The gene calls are TRBV28 and TRBJ2-6; TRBD2 matches 9 bases. Trimming cost V 10 bases and J 0 bases; bases outside gene matches: 10. This CDR3 is built from 17 residues. CDR1 is MDHEN, CDR2 SYDVKM, per germline.

This clone has just one count. V and J are TRBV5-1 and TRBJ2-1; 8 bases align to TRBD1. The CDR3 runs 15 residues. Germline assignment: CDR1 SGHRS and CDR2 YFSETQ. The V and J ends lost 8 bases and 2 bases, in that order; junction bases with no gene match: 9. CDR3 amino acids: CASTRDRGPYNEQFF. The DNA for the CDR3 is TGCGCCAGTACTAGAGACAGGGGTCCCTACAATGAGCAGTTCTTC.

Here the CDR3 reads CASSYSGQVTNGYTF. The CDR3, as DNA: TGTGCCAGCAGTTACTCTGGCCAGGTTACAAATGGCTACACCTTC. This chain uses TRBV6-5 with TRBJ1-2, with unresolved D. Germline V gene lookup returns CDR1 MNHEY and CDR2 SVGAGI. The CDR3 is 15 amino acids. V was pared by 0 bases and J by 6 bases, with 14 bases between.

V gene TRBV15 combines with J gene TRBJ1-5, with TRBD1 identical over 7 bases. Germline CDR1 is LNHNV and CDR2 is YYDKDF (reference sequence). The CDR3 is 14 amino acids. With V trimmed by 1 base and J by 6 bases, 3 bases remained unmatched. Here the CDR3 DNA reads TGTGCCACCAGCAGAGGAACAGGGGTTCAGCCCCAGCATTTT. Amino acid sequence: CATSRGTGVQPQHF.

The CDR3 spells CAISELTGGRGEQFF. Written as DNA, the CDR3 is TGTGCCATCAGTGAGTTAACGGGAGGCCGGGGTGAGCAGTTCTTC. This chain connects TRBV10-3 to TRBJ2-1, with 7 bases that match TRBD2. The CDR3 runs to 15 residues. CDR1 and CDR2 (germline): ENHRY, SYGVKD. The junction had 9 bases not matched to a gene; V was cut back by 1 base and J by 9 bases.

To note about this clone: Other DNA sequences in this sample translate to the same CDR3. The chain recombines TRBV5-1 with TRBJ1-1, with TRBD1 matching over 9 bases. This CDR3 region has 13 residues. The junction had 3 bases not matched to a gene; V was cut back by 3 bases and J by 6 bases. Germline-derived CDR1 and CDR2 are SGHRS and YFSETQ. The CDR3 loop reads CASSWDREAEAFF. The CDR3 nucleotides are TGCGCCAGCAGCTGGGACAGGGAAGCTGAAGCTTTCTTT.

This clone was counted between two and nine times. V usage is TRBV5-1 and J usage is TRBJ1-3, with no clear D. The CDR3 spans 11 residues. Germline CDR1 reads SGHRS; CDR2 reads YFSETQ. The germline V and J ends were trimmed by 5 bases and 9 bases, with 9 bases remaining between them. The CDR3 protein is CASSLEGTIYF. CDR3 DNA: TGCGCCAGCAGTTTAGAGGGCACCATATATTTT.

The rearrangement joins TRBV4-2 to TRBJ1-2; D is unresolved. The CDR3 is 13 residues long. Trimming cost V 0 bases and J 4 bases, with 6 bases left between them. CDR1 and CDR2 (germline): LGHNA, YNFKEQ. This chain's CDR3 is CASSQEPSYGYTF. The CDR3 DNA is TGTGCCAGCAGCCAAGAGCCGAGCTATGGCTACACCTTC.

The chain couples TRBV20-1 to TRBJ1-1; maybe TRBD1 (5 bases). There are 11 residues in the CDR3. V lost 7 bases and J lost 7, with 13 bases in between. Germline V gives CDR1 DFQATT, CDR2 SNEGSKA (reference sequence). The CDR3 loop is CSVLGGDEAFF. CDR3 sequence (DNA): TGCAGTGTTCTGGGGGGAGATGAAGCTTTCTTT.

V and J are TRBV7-8 and TRBJ2-3; weak D call: TRBD1 (5 bases). The CDR3 covers 16 residues. Germline CDR1 SGHVS, CDR2 FQNEAQ. Trimming left V 5 bases short and J 5 bases short, with 20 bases between. The CDR3 region is CASSPRTIIFRDTQYF. CDR3 nucleotides: TGTGCCAGCAGCCCCCGGACAATAATATTTCGAGATACGCAGTATTTT.

This clone was seen only a few times. This chain uses TRBV5-1 with TRBJ1-2; 7 bases line up with TRBD1. CDR3 length equals 15 residues. Germline V gene data show CDR1 as SGHRS and CDR2 as YFSETQ. Germline trimming cut 4 bases from V and 1 base from J; bases unmatched to any gene: 7. CDR3 in DNA: TGCGCCAGCAGCCAAGCAGGGGGAGTTAACTATGGCTACACCTTC. Translation: CASSQAGGVNYGYTF.

The V gene is TRBV6-5, the J gene TRBJ2-4; D is uncertain. The V end lost 2 bases, the J end lost 1 base, and 12 bases lay between the germline ends. Germline V gene lookup returns CDR1 MNHEY and CDR2 SVGAGI. The CDR3 contains 16 residues. The CDR3, as DNA: TGTGCCAGCAGTTACGGCGGATCTGGGGCCAAAAACATTCAGTACTTC. It translates to CASSYGGSGAKNIQYF.

The chain recombines TRBV30 with TRBJ2-5, with 7 positions matching TRBD1. Germline V CDR1 and CDR2: GTSNPN, SVGIG (reference sequence). The ends lost 4 bases at V and 5 bases at J; junction bases unmatched: 7. This CDR3 contains 13 residues. CDR3 in amino acids: CAWNRGQGETQYF. The CDR3 DNA reads as TGTGCCTGGAATAGGGGGCAGGGGGAGACCCAGTACTTC. The variable domain in full, completed from reference TRBV30 and TRBJ2-5, reads SQTIHQWPATLVQPVGSPLSLECTVEGTSNPNLYWYRQAAGRGLQLLFYSVGIGQISSEVPQNLSASRPQDRQFILSSKKLLLSDSGFYLCAWNRGQGETQYFGPGTRLLVL.

The chain uses TRBV2 and TRBJ1-4; 8 nucleotides align to TRBD1. There are 14 residues in the CDR3. The germline V gene has CDR1 SNHLY and CDR2 FYNNEI. J was trimmed by 3 bases and V by 6 bases; bases with no gene match: 3. The CDR3 protein is CASSPDRANEKLFF. The CDR3, as DNA: TGTGCCAGCAGCCCGGACAGGGCTAATGAAAAACTGTTTTTT.

On this clone: Sequence at one end of the junction differs from germline and may be a read error. The V call is TRBV7-7, the J call TRBJ2-5, with 8 bases that match TRBD1. The CDR3 sequence is 13 residues long. In germline, CDR1 is SSHAT, CDR2 FNYEAQ (reference sequence). The CDR3 loop reads CASSVDRGETQYF. In nucleotides, the CDR3 is TGTGCTAGCAGCGTCGACAGGGGAGAGACCCAGTACTTC.

The J gene is TRBJ2-1, the V gene TRBV10-1; D perhaps matches TRBD1 (6 bases). Looked up from germline, CDR1 is WNHNN and CDR2 is SYGVQD (reference sequence). The CDR3 length is 13 residues. The ends were cut back, 5 bases at V and 9 bases at J, with 14 bases in the middle. CDR3 in amino acids: CASSIGGNGEQFF. In DNA form, the CDR3 reads TGCGCCAGCAGTATAGGGGGAAACGGTGAGCAGTTCTTC.

The V gene is TRBV5-6, the J gene TRBJ1-6; TRBD1 is a possible D gene (5 bases). CDR1 is SGHDT and CDR2 is YYEEEE in the germline V gene. The V and J ends lost 9 bases and 6 bases respectively, with 13 bases between them. The CDR3 sequence is 13 residues long. The CDR3 reads CATERRGNSPLHF. In DNA, the CDR3 is TGTGCCACCGAGAGGAGGGGTAATTCACCCCTCCACTTT. The entire variable domain, with the rest obtained from reference TRBV5-6 and TRBJ1-6, is as follows: DAGVTQSPTHLIKTRGQQVTLRCSPKSGHDTVSWYQQALGQGPQFIFQYYEEEERQRGNFPDRFSGHQFPNYSSELNVNALLLGDSALYLCATERRGNSPLHFGNGTRLTVT.

The rearrangement joins TRBV21-1 to TRBJ2-3; no check of the table's D call, TRBD2, against the DNA was made. TRBV21-1 is noted as a pseudogene. This CDR3 contains 17 residues. Written as DNA, the CDR3 is TGTGCCAGCAGCAAAGGGGACCCGGGGGTTTCCACAGATACGCAGTATTTT. Residues: CASSKGDPGVSTDTQYF.